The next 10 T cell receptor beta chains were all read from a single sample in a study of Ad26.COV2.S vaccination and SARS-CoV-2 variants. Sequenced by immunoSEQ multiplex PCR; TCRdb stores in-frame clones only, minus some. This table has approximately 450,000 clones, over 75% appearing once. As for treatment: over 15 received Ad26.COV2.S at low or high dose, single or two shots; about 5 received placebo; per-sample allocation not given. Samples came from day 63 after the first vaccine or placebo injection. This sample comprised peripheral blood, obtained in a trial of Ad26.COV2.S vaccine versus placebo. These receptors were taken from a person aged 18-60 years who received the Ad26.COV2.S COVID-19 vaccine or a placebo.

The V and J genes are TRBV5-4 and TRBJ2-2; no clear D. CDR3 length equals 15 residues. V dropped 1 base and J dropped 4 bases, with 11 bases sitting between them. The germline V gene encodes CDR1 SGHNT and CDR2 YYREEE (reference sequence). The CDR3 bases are TGTGCCAGCAGCTTGAAAAGGGCAGGCACCGGGGAGCTGTTTTTT. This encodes CASSLKRAGTGELFF.

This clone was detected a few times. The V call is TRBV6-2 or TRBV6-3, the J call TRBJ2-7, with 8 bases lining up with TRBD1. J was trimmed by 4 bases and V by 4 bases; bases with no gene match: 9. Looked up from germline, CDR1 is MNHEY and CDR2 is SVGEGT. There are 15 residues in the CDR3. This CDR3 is CASSWTGTGMYEQYF. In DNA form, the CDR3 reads TGTGCCAGCAGTTGGACCGGGACAGGAATGTACGAGCAGTACTTC.

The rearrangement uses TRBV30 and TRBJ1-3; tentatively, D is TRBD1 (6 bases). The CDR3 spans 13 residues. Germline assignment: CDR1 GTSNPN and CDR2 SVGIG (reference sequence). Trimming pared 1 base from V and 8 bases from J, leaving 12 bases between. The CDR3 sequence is CAWSDRVLYTIYF. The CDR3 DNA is TGTGCCTGGAGTGACAGGGTTTTGTACACCATATATTTT.

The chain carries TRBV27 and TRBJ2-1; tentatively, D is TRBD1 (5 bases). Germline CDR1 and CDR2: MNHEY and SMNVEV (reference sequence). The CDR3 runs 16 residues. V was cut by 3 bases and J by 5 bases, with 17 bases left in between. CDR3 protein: CASSFLGAGLNNEQFF. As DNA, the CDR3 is TGTGCCAGCAGTTTCCTTGGTGCAGGGTTGAACAATGAGCAGTTCTTC.

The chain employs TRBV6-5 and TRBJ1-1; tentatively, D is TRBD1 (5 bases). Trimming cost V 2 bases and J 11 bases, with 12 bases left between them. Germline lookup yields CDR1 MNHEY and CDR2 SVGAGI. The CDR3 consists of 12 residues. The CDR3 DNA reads TGTGCCAGCAGTTACAAGGACGGGGGGGCTTTCTTT. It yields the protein CASSYKDGGAFF.

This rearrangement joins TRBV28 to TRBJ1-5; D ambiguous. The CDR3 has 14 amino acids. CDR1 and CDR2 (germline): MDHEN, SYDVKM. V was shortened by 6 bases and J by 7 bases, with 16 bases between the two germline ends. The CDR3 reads CASSQPASTQPQHF. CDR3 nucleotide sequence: TGTGCCAGCAGCCAACCAGCGTCGACCCAGCCCCAGCATTTT.

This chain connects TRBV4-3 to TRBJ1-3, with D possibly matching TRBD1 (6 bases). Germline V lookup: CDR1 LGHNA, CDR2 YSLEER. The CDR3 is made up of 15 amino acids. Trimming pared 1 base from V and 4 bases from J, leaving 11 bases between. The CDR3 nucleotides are TGCGCCAGCAGCCAAGTGGGGGGCCTCGGAAACACCATATATTTT. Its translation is CASSQVGGLGNTIYF.

The DNA for the CDR3 is TGTGCCAGCAGCTTTCGGACTAGCGCCAACAATGAGCAGTTCTTC. Translated: CASSFRTSANNEQFF. This chain uses TRBV11-2 with TRBJ2-1, with 9 bases matching TRBD2. V dropped 3 bases and J dropped 5; count of bases not matched to a gene: 5. This CDR3 comprises 15 residues. Germline V gives CDR1 SGHAT, CDR2 FQNNGV.

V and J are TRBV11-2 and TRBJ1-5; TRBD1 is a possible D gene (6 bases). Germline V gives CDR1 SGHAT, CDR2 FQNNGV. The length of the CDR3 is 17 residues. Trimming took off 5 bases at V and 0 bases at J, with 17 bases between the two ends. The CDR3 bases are TGTGCCAGCAGCCCGGGGGGGGGCCGGGATAGCAATCAGCCCCAGCATTTT. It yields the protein CASSPGGGRDSNQPQHF.

The CDR3 is CASTYLAGSEQYF. The CDR3 DNA sequence: TGTGCCAGCACCTATCTAGCGGGATCCGAGCAGTACTTC. The chain uses TRBV28 and TRBJ2-7; TRBD2 matches 9 bases. The V gene's germline CDR1 is MDHEN and CDR2 SYDVKM. The CDR3 has 13 amino acids. Unmatched junction bases numbered 7, after V lost 7 bases and J lost 6 bases.